This entry concerns a single T cell receptor beta chain. Antigen unknown. This sample is drawn from a study of T cells in Graves' hyperthyroidism and ophthalmopathy. Findings of the study overall: Blood also held most thyroid clonotypes expanded beyond 0.001.

Diagnoses rested on clinical symptoms, serum thyroxine and TRAb, thyroid ultrasound and orbital computed tomography. Cells are PBMCs isolated from around 10 ml of fresh blood. Using RNA transcripts as the source, TCR beta CDR3 regions were amplified. First-round RT-PCR targeting the TCR CDR3 was performed with the HTBI primer set. TCRdb processed the multiplex PCR reads anew with MiXCR; each CDR3 protein has one entry. Among some 270,000 distinct CDR3 sequences listed, roughly an eighth were seen once. V lost 6 bases to trimming and J lost 4 bases, with 10 bases between them. Germline V gives CDR1 MNHNS, CDR2 SASEGT. The CDR3 has 13 amino acids.

The sequencing input was blood. The TCR sequence derives from a woman aged 40-49 years with Graves' hyperthyroidism. V usage is TRBV6-1 and J usage is TRBJ2-1; D is unclear. For the CDR3, the DNA is TGTGCCAGCAGCTTGACTGTATACAATGAGCAGTTCTTC. Amino acids: CASSLTVYNEQFF.